The rows below give T cell receptor beta chains drawn from one sample of a study of blood T cells in healthy people across ages. Using its own MiXCR run on the 5' RACE reads, TCRdb lists one record per CDR3 protein. The sample records hundreds of thousands of distinct CDR3 sequences, around a fifth being singletons. The specimen sequenced was blood. These receptors all stem from a man aged 65 to 85 in good health. Both conserved end residues are part of each CDR3. The D gene is left open where the match is weak. Only some rows state a clone size, as once, few, many or a class for expanded clones.

TRBV3-1	-	TRBJ1-3	-	CASSHGTNFGNTIYF	TGTGCCAGCAGCCATGGGACAAACTTTGGAAACACCATATATTTT
TRBV15	-	TRBJ2-1	-	CATRASLYNEQFF	TGTGCCACCAGGGCTAGCCTCTACAACGAGCAGTTCTTC
TRBV29-1	-	TRBJ2-3	-	CSVEGGAGADTQYF	TGCAGCGTTGAAGGGGGGGCTGGGGCAGATACGCAGTATTTT
TRBV29-1	-	TRBJ1-5	-	CSVEVGGRGQPQHF	TGCAGCGTTGAAGTGGGAGGCCGGGGGCAGCCCCAGCATTTT
TRBV29-1	-	TRBJ2-3	few	CSVDGSTDTQYF	TGCAGCGTTGACGGGAGCACAGATACGCAGTATTTT
TRBV6-2/TRBV6-3	TRBD2	TRBJ2-5	few	CASSYPLAEYQETQYF	TGTGCCAGCAGTTACCCACTAGCGGAGTACCAAGAGACCCAGTACTTC
TRBV5-1	-	TRBJ1-4	many	CASSLSRDGKLFF	TGCGCCAGCAGCTTGTCGCGGGATGGGAAACTGTTTTTT
TRBV7-2	-	TRBJ2-7	few	CASSLEARSIEGEQYF	TGTGCCAGCAGCTTAGAGGCAAGGTCCATAGAGGGGGAGCAGTACTTC
TRBV7-9	-	TRBJ2-1	-	CASRTTPRYTNEQFF	TGTGCCAGCAGAACGACACCCAGGTACACTAATGAGCAGTTCTTC
TRBV6-1	-	TRBJ2-1	once	CASTPLVGQSYNEQFF	TGTGCCAGCACCCCGTTAGTGGGGCAATCCTACAATGAGCAGTTCTTC